The 21 T cell receptor beta chains below were found in one sample sequenced in a study of blood T cell repertoires in COVID-19. Sequenced by immunoSEQ multiplex PCR; TCRdb stores in-frame clones only, minus some. The top ten clones hold about a tenth of a sample with 200,000 or so clones, around nine tenths of them seen once. Material: PBMCs or T cells enriched from blood (not recorded which). These receptors were collected from a young man who had recovered from COVID-19.

The chain couples TRBV6-1 to TRBJ1-2; D is uncertain. This CDR3 has 13 amino acids. Trimming left V 0 bases short and J 5 bases short, with 7 bases between. Looked up from germline, CDR1 is MNHNS and CDR2 is SASEGT. The CDR3 bases are TGTGCCAGCAGTGAAGCATCCGGGTATGGCTACACCTTC. Amino acid sequence: CASSEASGYGYTF.

This clone was observed a few times. The chain employs TRBV13 and TRBJ2-3; 10 positions agree with TRBD2. The CDR3 sequence is 16 residues long. Per the germline V gene, CDR1 is PRHDT and CDR2 is FYEKMQ (reference sequence). V lost 4 bases to trimming and J lost 0 bases; unmatched junction nucleotides: 4. CDR3 region: CASSSGLAKSTDTQYF. The CDR3 region has the DNA TGTGCCAGCAGCTCGGGACTAGCGAAAAGCACAGATACGCAGTATTTT.

The rearrangement joins TRBV6-1 to TRBJ2-7, with 7 bases that match TRBD2. With 3 bases clipped from V and 9 bases from J, the junction kept 11 bases outside the gene matches. This CDR3 is 14 amino acids long. The V gene's germline CDR1 is MNHNS and CDR2 SASEGT. CDR3 region: CASSDSGNPTGQYF. The CDR3 nucleotides read TGTGCCAGCAGTGACAGCGGGAACCCTACGGGGCAGTACTTC.

The CDR3 nucleotides read TGTGCCAGCAGCTTGGGAGGGATGATAGGCTACACCTTC. Its protein product is CASSLGGMIGYTF. V is TRBV5-6 and J is TRBJ1-2; D is unresolved. Trimming took off 0 bases at V and 8 bases at J, with 11 bases between the two ends. Germline V gene sequence: CDR1 SGHDT, CDR2 YYEEEE. This CDR3 is built from 13 residues.

This clone has a single count. CDR3 amino acids: CASNNRDSAYGYTF. The CDR3 nucleotides are TGTGCCAGCAATAACCGGGACAGCGCCTATGGCTACACCTTC. This chain connects TRBV6-5 to TRBJ1-2; TRBD1 matches 7 bases. CDR1 is MNHEY and CDR2 is SVGAGI in the germline V gene. The V segment lost 7 bases and the J segment 4 bases; nucleotides outside the gene matches: 9. The CDR3 sequence is 14 residues long.

The chain recombines TRBV6-5 with TRBJ1-1; possible D gene TRBD1, 6 bases. CDR1 and CDR2 (germline): MNHEY, SVGAGI. This CDR3 comprises 13 residues. The V gene lost 8 bases and the J gene lost 1 base, with 11 bases spanning the gap. The CDR3, as DNA: TGTGCCAGCTTCTACAGGGAGAACACTGAAGCTTTCTTT. Its translation: CASFYRENTEAFF.

This clone was seen a few times. V and J are TRBV18 and TRBJ2-5; the match to TRBD2 covers 9 bases. The germline gives CDR1 KGHSH, CDR2 LQKENI. This CDR3 is 15 amino acids long. Trimming cost V 3 bases and J 7 bases; bases outside gene matches: 9. CDR3 coding DNA: TGTGCCAGCTCACCCAAGACTAGCGGTATTGCGACCCAGTACTTC. Amino acid sequence: CASSPKTSGIATQYF.

This chain joins TRBV10-3 and TRBJ2-7; 10 bases fit TRBD2. Germline V gene lookup returns CDR1 ENHRY and CDR2 SYGVKD. The CDR3 totals 16 residues. J gave up 3 bases and V 4 bases, and 9 bases lay outside the gene matches. The CDR3 is CAISGGSGRGDYEQYF. The CDR3 DNA is TGTGCCATCAGTGGGGGGAGCGGGAGGGGTGACTACGAGCAGTACTTC.

The chain has TRBV18 and TRBJ1-5; unclear D gene. Looked up from germline, CDR1 is KGHSH and CDR2 is LQKENI. Trimming cost V 5 bases and J 5 bases, with 13 bases left between them. The CDR3 loop spans 14 amino acids. The CDR3 loop reads CASSGRGSYQPQHF. For the CDR3, the DNA is TGTGCCAGCTCAGGACGGGGATCCTATCAGCCCCAGCATTTT.

The chain joins TRBV28 to TRBJ1-5, with TRBD1 matching 10 bases. After removal of 10 bases from V and 0 bases from J, the junction contained 18 bases not matched to a gene. Germline values: CDR1 MDHEN, CDR2 SYDVKM. The CDR3 extends over 19 amino acids. CDR3 amino acids: CAIRQDRGLITFSNQPQHF. The CDR3 DNA follows: TGTGCCATAAGACAAGACAGGGGGCTAATAACCTTTAGCAATCAGCCCCAGCATTTT.

This chain links TRBV7-9 with TRBJ2-3; D call uncertain. The CDR3 length is 16 residues. V was clipped by 5 bases and J by 5 bases, with 20 bases between them. Germline V gene sequence: CDR1 SEHNR, CDR2 FQNEAQ (reference sequence). CDR3 residues: CASSLRWFLMRDTQYF. In DNA form, the CDR3 reads TGTGCCAGCAGCCTAAGATGGTTTTTGATGAGAGATACGCAGTATTTT.

This chain connects TRBV14 to TRBJ2-2; 12 positions agree with TRBD2. This CDR3 has 16 amino acids. Germline-derived CDR1 and CDR2 are SGHDN and FVKESK. J lost 4 bases, V lost 3 bases, and 3 bases had no gene match. CDR3 amino acids: CASSHRLAGVTGELFF. The DNA of the CDR3 is TGTGCCAGCAGCCACCGACTAGCGGGGGTCACCGGGGAGCTGTTTTTT.

This chain joins TRBV7-2 and TRBJ2-7, with a weak D call TRBD1 (5 bases). The CDR3 contains 15 residues. Trimming removed 0 bases at V and 4 bases at J, with 13 bases between. The V gene's germline CDR1 is SGHTA and CDR2 FQGNSA. CDR3 in amino acids: CASSLAVQGAYEQYF. The CDR3 DNA reads as TGTGCCAGCAGCTTAGCGGTTCAAGGGGCGTACGAGCAGTACTTC.

The chain combines TRBV7-9 with TRBJ1-2; D is possibly TRBD1 (5 bases). The CDR3 has 14 amino acids. V lost 1 base, J lost 3 bases, and 9 bases lay in between. Germline V lookup: CDR1 SEHNR, CDR2 FQNEAQ (reference sequence). The DNA of the CDR3 is TGTGCCAGCAGCTTAGAGACAGACTACTATGGCTACACCTTC. This sequence encodes CASSLETDYYGYTF.

This clone was observed a single time. V gene TRBV13 combines with J gene TRBJ1-5; D not certain. Trimming shortened V by 3 bases and J by 5 bases, and 8 bases separated the two germline ends. The germline V gene has CDR1 PRHDT and CDR2 FYEKMQ (reference sequence). This CDR3 is built from 13 residues. As DNA, the CDR3 is TGTGCCAGCAGCTTCCAACCGGATCAGCCCCAGCATTTT. It encodes CASSFQPDQPQHF.

The chain has TRBV4-1 and TRBJ1-5, with unresolved D. Germline V gene lookup returns CDR1 MGHRA and CDR2 YSYEKL. The CDR3 extends over 15 amino acids. V was cut by 0 bases and J by 6 bases, with 12 bases left in between. As DNA, the CDR3 is TGCGCCAGCAGCCAAGATTTGCGGGGAGGTCAGCCCCAGCATTTT. Protein sequence: CASSQDLRGGQPQHF.

The chain uses TRBV7-9 and TRBJ1-6; D unclear. Germline lookup yields CDR1 SEHNR and CDR2 FQNEAQ (reference sequence). The CDR3 covers 13 residues. With 1 base removed from V and 11 bases from J, the gap between germline ends came to 9 bases. The CDR3 region is CASSLDGGPPLHF. The DNA of the CDR3 is TGTGCCAGCAGCTTAGATGGAGGGCCACCCCTCCACTTT. Complete variable domain (other parts from reference TRBV7-9 and TRBJ1-6): DTGVSQNPRHKITKRGQNVTFRCDPISEHNRLYWYRQTLGQGPEFLTYFQNEAQLEKSRLLSDRFSAERPKGSFSTLEIQRTEQGDSAMYLCASSLDGGPPLHFGNGTRLTVT.

The V and J genes are TRBV5-1 and TRBJ2-2; 11 bases are a match to TRBD2. Losses at the gene ends were 4 bases for V and 13 bases for J; bases not matched to a gene: 15. Germline V gives CDR1 SGHRS, CDR2 YFSETQ. The length of the CDR3 is 16 residues. CDR3 protein: CASSSTSGTSGTGLFF. DNA for the CDR3: TGCGCCAGCAGCAGCACCTCAGGGACTAGCGGTACAGGGCTGTTTTTT. Full variable domain (rest looked up from reference TRBV5-1 and TRBJ2-2): KAGVTQTPRYLIKTRGQQVTLSCSPISGHRSVSWYQQTPGQGLQFLFEYFSETQRNKGNFPGRFSGRQFSNSRSEMNVSTLELGDSALYLCASSSTSGTSGTGLFFGEGSRLTVL.

This clone was seen only a few times. This chain links TRBV9 with TRBJ2-3; D might be TRBD2 (5 bases). Trimming removed 4 bases from V and 0 bases from J, with 18 bases in between. CDR1 is SGDLS and CDR2 is YYNGEE in the germline V gene. This CDR3 contains 17 residues. CDR3 nucleotide sequence: TGTGCCAGCAGCTCCTCCGGGGTGGGATCTAGCACAGATACGCAGTATTTT. Amino acids: CASSSSGVGSSTDTQYF.

V usage is TRBV28 and J usage is TRBJ2-1; TRBD2 might be the D (5 bases). Germline loops: CDR1 MDHEN, CDR2 SYDVKM. The CDR3 consists of 14 residues. The ends were cut back, 6 bases at V and 7 bases at J, with 16 bases in the middle. The CDR3 DNA sequence: TGTGCCAGCAGGCCTCGCCCGACTACAAATGAGCAGTTCTTC. This encodes CASRPRPTTNEQFF. Filled out from reference TRBV28 and TRBJ2-1, the complete variable domain reads DVKVTQSSRYLVKRTGEKVFLECVQDMDHENMFWYRQDPGLGLRLIYFSYDVKMKEKGDIPEGYSVSREKKERFSLILESASTNQTSMYLCASRPRPTTNEQFFGPGTRLTVL.

With regard to this clone: Other nucleotide sequences in the sample specify the same CDR3. The gene calls are TRBV3-1 (or the pseudogene TRBV3-2) and TRBJ1-3; D gene unclear. This CDR3 is built from 14 residues. Germline CDR1 and CDR2: LGHDT and YNNKEL (reference sequence). V was shortened by 2 bases and J by 0 bases, with 5 bases between the two germline ends. In nucleotides, the CDR3 is TGTGCCAGCAGCCAATTTATCTCTGGAAACACCATATATTTT. This sequence encodes CASSQFISGNTIYF.